This TCR beta chain was recorded in a study of blood T cell repertoires in COVID-19. Study at large: T cells, B-cell-depleted T cells, or PBMCs supplied cDNA or gDNA.

Researchers sorted participants into cohorts using their self-reported clinical history. Up to 2 weeks before entering the study, exposed participants had met a COVID-19 case. Sequencing was performed with immunoSEQ multiplex PCR; in TCRdb, only in-frame clones are kept and a portion is missing. Here the sample spans around 240,000 clones, 90% being singletons. The germline V and J ends were trimmed by 4 bases and 3 bases, with 13 bases remaining between them. Germline V gene lookup returns CDR1 KGHSH and CDR2 LQKENI. The CDR3 spans 14 residues. The chain uses TRBV18 and TRBJ2-7; D is unclear. The receptor's source is a man aged 45-65 years who had been exposed to COVID-19. The sample comprised PBMCs or T cells enriched from blood (not recorded which). The CDR3: CASSRAGSIYEQYV. Written as DNA, the CDR3 is TGTGCCAGCTCACGTGCCGGGTCTATCTACGAGCAGTACGTC.